The sequence of this T cell receptor (beta chain) was determined in a study of tumor and adjacent non-tumor tissue in lung cancer. General study findings and limits: Tumor tissue had significantly higher TCR diversity than normal lung. Normal lung showed higher cumulative top 100 clone frequency than tumor.

The template was RNA from unsorted bulk tissue. A modified ARM-PCR protocol with three rounds of nested PCR amplified TCRbeta. MiXCR was run by TCRdb on the multiplex PCR reads, yielding one entry per CDR3 protein. The sample gives roughly 70,000 distinct CDR3 sequences, about 80% of which show up once; over 25% is in the top ten. On this clonotype itself: Its antigen remains unidentified.

The material sequenced was lung tumor tissue. The sequence was collected from a man aged 55 to 70 with non-small cell lung cancer.

CDR3 residues: CNAQGESYNEQFF. As DNA, the CDR3 is TGCAACGCTCAAGGGGAGTCATACAATGAGCAGTTCTTC. This sequence joins TRBV29-1 and TRBJ2-1, with D perhaps given as TRBD1 or TRBD2 (5 bases each). In germline, CDR1 is SQVTM, CDR2 ANQGSEA. The CDR3 length is 13 residues.